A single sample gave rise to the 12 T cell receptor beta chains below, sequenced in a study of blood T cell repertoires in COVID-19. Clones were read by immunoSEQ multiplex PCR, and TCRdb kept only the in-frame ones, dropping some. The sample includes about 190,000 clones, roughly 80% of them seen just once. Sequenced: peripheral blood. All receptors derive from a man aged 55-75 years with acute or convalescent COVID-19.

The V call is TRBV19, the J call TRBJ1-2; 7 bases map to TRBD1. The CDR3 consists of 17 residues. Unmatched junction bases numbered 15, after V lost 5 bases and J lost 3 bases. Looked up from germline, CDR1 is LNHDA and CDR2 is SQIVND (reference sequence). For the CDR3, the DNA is TGTGCCAGTAGTTCTCGGGGGCAAGGACAGGCAGACTATGGCTACACCTTC. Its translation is CASSSRGQGQADYGYTF. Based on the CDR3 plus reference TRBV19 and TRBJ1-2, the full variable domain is DGGITQSPKYLFRKEGQNVTLSCEQNLNHDAMYWYRQDPGQGLRLIYYSQIVNDFQKGDIAEGYSVSREKKESFPLTVTSAQKNPTAFYLCASSSRGQGQADYGYTFGSGTRLTVV.

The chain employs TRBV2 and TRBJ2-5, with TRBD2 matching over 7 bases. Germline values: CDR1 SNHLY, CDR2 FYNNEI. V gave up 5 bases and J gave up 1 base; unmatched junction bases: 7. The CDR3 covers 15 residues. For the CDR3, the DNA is TGTGCCAGCAGTCGGGACCGCGGGGGCCAAGAGACCCAGTACTTC. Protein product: CASSRDRGGQETQYF.

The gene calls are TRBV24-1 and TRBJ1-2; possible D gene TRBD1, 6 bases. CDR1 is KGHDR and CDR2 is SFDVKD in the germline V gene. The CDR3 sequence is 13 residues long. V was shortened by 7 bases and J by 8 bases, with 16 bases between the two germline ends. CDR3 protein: CATSTRGAGGYTF. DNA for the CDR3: TGTGCCACCAGCACCCGGGGGGCTGGGGGCTACACCTTC.

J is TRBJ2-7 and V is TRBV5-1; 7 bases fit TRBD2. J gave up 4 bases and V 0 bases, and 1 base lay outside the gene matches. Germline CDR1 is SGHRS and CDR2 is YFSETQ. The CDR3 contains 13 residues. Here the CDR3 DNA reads TGCGCCAGCAGCTTGGGGCGGGAGTACGAGCAGTACTTC. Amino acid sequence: CASSLGREYEQYF.

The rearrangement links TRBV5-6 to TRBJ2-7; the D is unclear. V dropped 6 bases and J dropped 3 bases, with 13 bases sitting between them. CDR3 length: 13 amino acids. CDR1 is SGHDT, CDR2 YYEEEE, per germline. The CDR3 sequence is CASTSTAIYEQYF. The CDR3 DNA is TGTGCCAGCACCAGTACAGCTATCTACGAGCAGTACTTC.

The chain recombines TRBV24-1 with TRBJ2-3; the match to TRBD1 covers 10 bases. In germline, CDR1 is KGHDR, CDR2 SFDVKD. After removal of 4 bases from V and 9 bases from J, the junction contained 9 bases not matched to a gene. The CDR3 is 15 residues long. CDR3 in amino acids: CATSDPRQGALTQYF. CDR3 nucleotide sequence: TGTGCCACCAGTGACCCTCGACAGGGGGCTTTAACGCAGTATTTT.

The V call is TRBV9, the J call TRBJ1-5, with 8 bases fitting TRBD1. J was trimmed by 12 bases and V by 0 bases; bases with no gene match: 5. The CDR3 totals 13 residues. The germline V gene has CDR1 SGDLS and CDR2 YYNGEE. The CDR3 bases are TGTGCCAGCAGCGTAGCCCCGACAGGGGACCAGCATTTT. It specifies CASSVAPTGDQHF.

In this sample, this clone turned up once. The CDR3 sequence is CASSAAGLQNEQFF. In DNA, the CDR3 is TGTGCCAGCAGCGCCGCGGGACTCCAAAATGAGCAGTTCTTC. The chain is built from TRBV7-9 and TRBJ2-1, with D possibly being TRBD2 (6 bases). CDR1 is SEHNR and CDR2 is FQNEAQ in the germline V gene (reference sequence). Trimming pared 5 bases from V and 7 bases from J, leaving 15 bases between. The length of the CDR3 is 14 residues.

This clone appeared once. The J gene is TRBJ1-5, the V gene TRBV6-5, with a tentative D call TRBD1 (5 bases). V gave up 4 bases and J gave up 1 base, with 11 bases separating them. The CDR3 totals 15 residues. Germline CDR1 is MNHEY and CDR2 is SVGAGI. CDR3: CASSSKGLSNQPQHF. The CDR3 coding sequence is TGTGCCAGCAGTTCGAAGGGGTTGAGCAATCAGCCCCAGCATTTT.

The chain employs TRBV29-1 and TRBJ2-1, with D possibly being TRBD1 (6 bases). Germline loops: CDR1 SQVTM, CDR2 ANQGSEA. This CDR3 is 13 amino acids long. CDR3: CTSGTSEYNEQFF. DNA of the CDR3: TGCACCTCCGGGACATCGGAGTACAATGAGCAGTTCTTC.

The CDR3 loop reads CASSQASGGAGVGNEQFF. The CDR3 DNA reads TGCGCCAGCAGCCAGGCTAGCGGGGGGGCCGGGGTCGGCAATGAGCAGTTCTTC. The V call is TRBV4-3, the J call TRBJ2-1; 12 bases line up with TRBD2. J lost 6 bases, V lost 3 bases, and 12 bases had no gene match. This CDR3 spans 18 amino acids. Germline values: CDR1 LGHNA, CDR2 YSLEER.

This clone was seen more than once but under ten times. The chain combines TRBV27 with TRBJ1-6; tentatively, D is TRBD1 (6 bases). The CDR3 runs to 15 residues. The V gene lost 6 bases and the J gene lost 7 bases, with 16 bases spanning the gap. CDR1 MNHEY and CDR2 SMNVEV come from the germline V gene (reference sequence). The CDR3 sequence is CASRIMAQGNSPLHF. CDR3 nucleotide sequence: TGTGCCAGCAGGATTATGGCTCAGGGGAATTCACCCCTCCACTTT.